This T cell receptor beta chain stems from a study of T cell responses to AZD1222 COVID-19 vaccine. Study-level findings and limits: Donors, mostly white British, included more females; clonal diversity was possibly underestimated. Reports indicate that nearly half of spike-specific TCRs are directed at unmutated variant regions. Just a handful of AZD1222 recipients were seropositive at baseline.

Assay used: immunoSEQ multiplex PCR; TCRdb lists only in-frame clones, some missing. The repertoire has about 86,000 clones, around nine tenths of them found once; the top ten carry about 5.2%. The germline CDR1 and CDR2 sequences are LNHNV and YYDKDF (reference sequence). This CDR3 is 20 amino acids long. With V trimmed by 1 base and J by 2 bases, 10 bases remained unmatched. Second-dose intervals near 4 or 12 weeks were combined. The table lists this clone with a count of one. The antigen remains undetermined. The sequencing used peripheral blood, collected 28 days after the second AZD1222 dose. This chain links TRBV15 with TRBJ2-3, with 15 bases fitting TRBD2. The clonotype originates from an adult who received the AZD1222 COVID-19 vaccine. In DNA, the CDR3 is TGTGCCACCAGCAGAGGCATCCCGGGACTAGCGGGGGGATACACAGATACGCAGTATTTT. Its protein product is CATSRGIPGLAGGYTDTQYF.